This TCR beta chain was identified during a study of shared clonotypes between healthy human individuals. Over several immunoSEQ plates, each subset's genomic DNA was distributed in even portions. Assay: immunoSEQ multiplex PCR; the TCRdb copy retains only in-frame clones and omits some. The sample yields 550,000 to 800,000 clones, 74% seen once. As to this clone: The antigen is unknown.

The CDR3 runs 14 residues. J lost 6 bases, V lost 2 bases, and 4 bases had no gene match. Looked up from germline, CDR1 is MDHEN and CDR2 is SYDVKM. The CD4+ fraction was divided into a CD45RA+ naive subset and a CD45RA-negative memory subset. Study-wide results and caveats: Generally, estimated richness proved larger in naive subsets than it did in memory subsets. Naive CD4 clonotype sharing across several donors was approximately 5%.

The gene calls are TRBV28 and TRBJ2-1; 7 bases align to TRBD2. The clonotype originates from a woman aged 25 to 45 in good health. The sample was memory CD4+ T cells sorted from blood. Subset noted: CD45RA-negative fraction. This CDR3 reads CASSLAGVSNEQFF. DNA of the CDR3: TGTGCCAGCAGTTTAGCGGGAGTTTCCAATGAGCAGTTCTTC.